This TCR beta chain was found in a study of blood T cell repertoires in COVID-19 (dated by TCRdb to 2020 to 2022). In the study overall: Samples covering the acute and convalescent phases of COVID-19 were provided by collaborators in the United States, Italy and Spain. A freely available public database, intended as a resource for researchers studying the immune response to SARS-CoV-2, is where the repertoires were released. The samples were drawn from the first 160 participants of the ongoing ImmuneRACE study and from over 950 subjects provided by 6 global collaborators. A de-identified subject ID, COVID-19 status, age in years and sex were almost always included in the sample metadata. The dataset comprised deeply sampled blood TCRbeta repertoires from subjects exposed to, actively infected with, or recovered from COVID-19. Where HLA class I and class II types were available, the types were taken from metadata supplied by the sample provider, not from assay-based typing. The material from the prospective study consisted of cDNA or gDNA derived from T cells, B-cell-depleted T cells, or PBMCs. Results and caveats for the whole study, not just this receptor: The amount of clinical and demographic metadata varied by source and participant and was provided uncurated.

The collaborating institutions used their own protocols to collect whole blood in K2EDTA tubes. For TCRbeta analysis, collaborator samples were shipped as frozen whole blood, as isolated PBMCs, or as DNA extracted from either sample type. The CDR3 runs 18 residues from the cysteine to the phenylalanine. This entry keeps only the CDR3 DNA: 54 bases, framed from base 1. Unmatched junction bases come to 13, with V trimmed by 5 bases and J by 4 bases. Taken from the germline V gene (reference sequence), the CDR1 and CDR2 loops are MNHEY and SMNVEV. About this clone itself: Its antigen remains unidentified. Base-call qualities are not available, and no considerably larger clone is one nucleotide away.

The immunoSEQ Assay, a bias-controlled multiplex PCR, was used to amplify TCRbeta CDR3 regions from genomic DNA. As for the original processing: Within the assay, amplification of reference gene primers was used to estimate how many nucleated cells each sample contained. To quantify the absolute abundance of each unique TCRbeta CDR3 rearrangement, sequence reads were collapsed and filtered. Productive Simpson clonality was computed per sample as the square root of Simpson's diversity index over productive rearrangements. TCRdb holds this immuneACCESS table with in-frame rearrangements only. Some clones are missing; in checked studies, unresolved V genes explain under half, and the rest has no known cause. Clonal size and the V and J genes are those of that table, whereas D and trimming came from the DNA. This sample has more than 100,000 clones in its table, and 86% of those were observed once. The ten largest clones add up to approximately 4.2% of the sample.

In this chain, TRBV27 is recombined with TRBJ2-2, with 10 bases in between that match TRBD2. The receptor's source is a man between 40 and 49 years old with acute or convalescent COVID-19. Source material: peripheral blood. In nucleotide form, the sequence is TGTGCCAGCAGTAGGAAACTAGCGGGAAATTCCCGCACCGGGGAGCTGTTTTTT. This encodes CASSRKLAGNSRTGELFF.